This T cell receptor (beta chain) was captured in a study of regulatory T cells in long-lasting Graves disease. HTBI primers from iRepertoire and Arm-PCR of CDR3 regions yielded the TCR beta libraries. TCRdb reanalysed the multiplex PCR reads using MiXCR and keeps one entry per CDR3 protein. The sample yields hundreds of thousands of distinct CDR3 sequences, roughly 20% seen once. This clonotype was seen ten or more times. As for time point: persistent/refractory GD, antithyroid drugs over 5 years with positive TRAb. There was RNA extracted from PBMCs, and the TCR library was made from it. The source of this sequence is a female donor with Graves disease. Specimen: peripheral blood mononuclear cells (PBMCs), collected when the disease was refractory, from a patient treated with antithyroid drugs.

The CDR3 reads CSARDRGYYEQYF. The CDR3 DNA sequence: TGCAGTGCTAGGGACAGGGGGTATTACGAGCAGTACTTC. This chain uses TRBV20-1 with TRBJ2-7, with 10 bases lining up with TRBD1. Per the germline V gene, CDR1 is DFQATT and CDR2 is SNEGSKA (reference sequence). The V gene end was trimmed by 3 bases and the J gene end by 4 bases; junction bases not matched to a gene: 3. CDR3 length: 13 amino acids.